Listed here are 23 T cell receptor beta chains from one sample, sequenced in a study of OX40 agonist ivuxolimab in advanced cancers. Assay used: immunoSEQ multiplex PCR; TCRdb lists only in-frame clones, some missing. The sample comprises about 41,000 clones, over 75% of which are singletons, and roughly 2.5% rests with the top ten. The sequencing here drew on CD4+ or CD8+ T cells sorted from blood, taken in a trial of the OX40 agonist ivuxolimab. These receptors were collected from an adult with an advanced solid tumor such as melanoma, head and neck, liver or kidney cancer.

The chain links TRBV6-5 to TRBJ2-7, with a possible D match to TRBD1 (5 bases). Germline loops: CDR1 MNHEY, CDR2 SVGAGI. The V gene lost 2 bases and the J gene lost 6 bases, with 5 bases spanning the gap. The length of the CDR3 is 11 residues. The CDR3 nucleotides read TGTGCCAGCAGTTACAGGGGCGAGCAGTACTTC. Translation gives CASSYRGEQYF.

This chain uses TRBV11-2 with TRBJ2-2; 9 positions agree with TRBD1. This CDR3 spans 16 amino acids. Per germline, CDR1 SGHAT and CDR2 FQNNGV. The J segment lost 5 bases and the V segment lost 1 base, leaving 5 bases of the junction unmatched. The CDR3, as DNA: TGTGCCAGCAGCTTAGTTCCGGGACAGGGTACCGGGGAGCTGTTTTTT. Translation: CASSLVPGQGTGELFF.

This chain's CDR3 is CASSPPLRETQYF. The CDR3 DNA reads as TGTGCCAGCTCACCACCGCTCCGGGAGACCCAGTACTTC. The chain combines TRBV18 with TRBJ2-5; D remains unclear. Trimming pared 0 bases from V and 5 bases from J, leaving 7 bases between. Germline values: CDR1 KGHSH, CDR2 LQKENI. The CDR3 is made up of 13 amino acids.

The chain has TRBV7-2 and TRBJ2-7; D assignment may be TRBD1 or TRBD2 (6 bases each). The CDR3 is 13 residues long. V lost 3 bases to trimming and J lost 2 bases, with 8 bases between them. Germline CDR1 SGHTA, CDR2 FQGNSA. The CDR3 coding sequence is TGTGCCAGCAGCTTGAGGGGGGCCTACGAGCAGTACTTC. This codes for CASSLRGAYEQYF.

This sequence joins TRBV5-4 and TRBJ2-1; D remains ambiguous. The germline V and J ends were trimmed by 4 bases and 8 bases, with 16 bases remaining between them. Germline V CDR1 and CDR2: SGHNT, YYREEE (reference sequence). The CDR3 sequence is 14 residues long. In DNA, the CDR3 is TGTGCCAGCAGCCCTGAACGCCGGTGGGATGAGCAGTTCTTC. Translation: CASSPERRWDEQFF.

This clone was observed a single time. This CDR3 is CASSPRGFLYNEQFF. DNA of the CDR3: TGTGCCAGCAGTCCGCGGGGTTTTCTATACAATGAGCAGTTCTTC. The chain joins TRBV6-5 to TRBJ2-1; a possible D gene is TRBD2 (6 bases). CDR3 length: 15 amino acids. The germline V and J ends were trimmed by 5 bases and 4 bases, with 15 bases remaining between them. Germline loops: CDR1 MNHEY, CDR2 SVGAGI.

The chain recombines TRBV19 with TRBJ1-1; 11 positions match TRBD1. This CDR3 contains 17 residues. V was clipped by 5 bases and J by 3 bases; unmatched bases: 11. Germline-derived CDR1 and CDR2 are LNHDA and SQIVND (reference sequence). The CDR3 loop is CASSYLWTGGADTEAFF. DNA for the CDR3: TGTGCCAGTAGTTACTTATGGACAGGGGGCGCCGACACTGAAGCTTTCTTT.

The V call is TRBV14, the J call TRBJ2-1; a possible D gene is TRBD2 (6 bases). Trimming removed 5 bases at V and 0 bases at J, with 14 bases between. The CDR3 covers 16 residues. Germline assignment: CDR1 SGHDN and CDR2 FVKESK. The CDR3 DNA reads TGTGCCAGCAGCAGCCTCGGCGGGGACTCCTACAATGAGCAGTTCTTC. Its translation is CASSSLGGDSYNEQFF.

A word on this clone: Additional DNA sequences in this sample encode the identical CDR3. The rearrangement links TRBV9 to TRBJ2-5; D is perhaps TRBD2 (6 bases). The germline gives CDR1 SGDLS, CDR2 YYNGEE. The CDR3 extends over 12 amino acids. The ends were cut back, 3 bases at V and 4 bases at J, with 7 bases in the middle. As DNA, the CDR3 is TGTGCCAGCAGCGCCGGGGGAGAGACCCAGTACTTC. It codes for CASSAGGETQYF.

V and J are TRBV6-5 and TRBJ1-2, with a possible D match to TRBD1 (5 bases). The CDR3 runs to 11 residues. Trimming shortened V by 5 bases and J by 6 bases, and 7 bases separated the two germline ends. In germline, CDR1 is MNHEY, CDR2 SVGAGI. The CDR3 protein is CASSRGDGYTF. The CDR3 region has the DNA TGTGCCAGCAGTAGAGGGGATGGCTACACCTTC.

This clone was counted between two and nine times. The chain is built from TRBV5-6 and TRBJ2-1; TRBD2 matches 12 bases. Trimming cost V 4 bases and J 8 bases; bases outside gene matches: 10. CDR1 is SGHDT, CDR2 YYEEEE, per germline. This CDR3 is built from 16 residues. CDR3 loop: CASSPPTSGRGHEQFF. CDR3 DNA: TGTGCCAGCAGCCCCCCGACTAGCGGGAGAGGCCATGAGCAGTTCTTC.

The chain recombines TRBV18 with TRBJ2-7, with 9 bases identical to TRBD2. The ends lost 2 bases at V and 4 bases at J; junction bases unmatched: 3. The CDR3 has 14 residues. Germline-derived CDR1 and CDR2 are KGHSH and LQKENI. The CDR3 reads CASSPGLASYEQYV. For the CDR3, the DNA is TGTGCCAGCTCACCAGGACTAGCGAGTTACGAGCAGTACGTC.

Only a few counts were recorded for this clone. The chain has TRBV30 and TRBJ1-1, with a possible D match to TRBD1 (5 bases). V lost 4 bases, J lost 5 bases, and 14 bases lay in between. Germline CDR1 and CDR2: GTSNPN and SVGIG (reference sequence). The CDR3 consists of 13 residues. CDR3 bases: TGTGCCTGGAATGGGCAGGGTGGGACTGAAGCTTTCTTT. It is translated as CAWNGQGGTEAFF.

The V call is TRBV25-1, the J call TRBJ2-5; 9 bases agree with TRBD2. V shed 1 base and J 0 bases; nucleotides not matched to a gene: 3. Germline loops: CDR1 MGHDK, CDR2 SYGVNS. The CDR3 is 16 residues long. As DNA, the CDR3 is TGTGCCAGCAGTGAATGGCGGGGGGGGGACCAAGAGACCCAGTACTTC. It codes for CASSEWRGGDQETQYF. The complete variable domain, with remaining parts taken from reference TRBV25-1 and TRBJ2-5, reads EADIYQTPRYLVIGTGKKITLECSQTMGHDKMYWYQQDPGMELHLIHYSYGVNSTEKGDLSSESTVSRIRTEHFPLTLESARPSHTSQYLCASSEWRGGDQETQYFGPGTRLLVL.

As concerns this clone: This sample includes further DNA sequences coding for the same CDR3. The rearrangement links TRBV19 to TRBJ1-3; no definite D call. Germline lookup yields CDR1 LNHDA and CDR2 SQIVND (reference sequence). Trimming removed 4 bases at V and 0 bases at J, with 7 bases between. The CDR3 consists of 14 residues. This CDR3 is CASSTQSSGNTIYF. The CDR3 DNA sequence: TGTGCCAGTAGTACACAGTCCTCTGGAAACACCATATATTTT.

The chain carries TRBV19 and TRBJ1-3, with 7 bases fitting TRBD1. Germline-derived CDR1 and CDR2 are LNHDA and SQIVND (reference sequence). Losses at the gene ends were 6 bases for V and 1 base for J; bases not matched to a gene: 3. CDR3 length: 14 amino acids. The DNA for the CDR3 is TGTGCCAGTAGGGACAGGAGTTCTGGAAACACCATATATTTT. Its protein product is CASRDRSSGNTIYF. Drawing the rest from reference TRBV19 and TRBJ1-3, the complete variable domain is DGGITQSPKYLFRKEGQNVTLSCEQNLNHDAMYWYRQDPGQGLRLIYYSQIVNDFQKGDIAEGYSVSREKKESFPLTVTSAQKNPTAFYLCASRDRSSGNTIYFGEGSWLTVV.

This clone appeared a few times. The genes are TRBV4-1 and TRBJ1-1; 7 bases agree with TRBD1. Germline V CDR1 and CDR2: MGHRA, YSYEKL. This CDR3 comprises 14 residues. V was clipped by 3 bases and J by 6 bases; unmatched bases: 7. DNA for the CDR3: TGCGCCAGCAGCCAGACAGGGCTCTGGTCTGAAGCTTTCTTT. Its translation is CASSQTGLWSEAFF.

To note about this clone: An end of the junction does not agree with germline; a read error may underlie this. The same CDR3 also results from other DNA sequences found in this sample. This chain connects TRBV11-2 to TRBJ1-2; D unresolved. The germline V gene has CDR1 SGHAT and CDR2 FQNNGV. There are 13 residues in the CDR3. In nucleotides, the CDR3 is TGTGCCAGCAGCCTAGAGCAGGACTATGGCTACACCTTC. Amino acids: CASSLEQDYGYTF.

This sequence joins TRBV5-1 and TRBJ1-2; 7 positions match TRBD1. The V gene's germline CDR1 is SGHRS and CDR2 YFSETQ. The CDR3 is 15 residues long. The V gene end was trimmed by 4 bases and the J gene end by 0 bases; junction bases not matched to a gene: 6. CDR3 DNA sequence: TGCGCCAGCAGCATCGGACAGGCAGCTAACTATGGCTACACCTTC. It codes for CASSIGQAANYGYTF.

The count of this clone is one. The chain couples TRBV9 to TRBJ1-1, with TRBD1 as a possible D gene (5 bases). Germline CDR1 reads SGDLS; CDR2 reads YYNGEE. This CDR3 region has 15 residues. The V gene lost 0 bases and the J gene lost 5 bases, with 14 bases spanning the gap. CDR3 residues: CASSVAPGGRTEAFF. The DNA of the CDR3 is TGTGCCAGCAGCGTAGCTCCCGGGGGGAGAACTGAAGCTTTCTTT.

This chain joins TRBV2 and TRBJ2-5; weak D call: TRBD2 (5 bases). The J call may be wrong; the DNA end is better matched by TRBJ2-7. CDR3 length: 13 amino acids. The germline V gene encodes CDR1 SNHLY and CDR2 FYNNEI. CDR3: CASGPAETYEQYF. CDR3 DNA sequence: TGTGCCAGCGGCCCAGCGGAGACGTACGAGCAGTACTTC.

This clone occurred a few times. The J gene is TRBJ1-1, the V gene TRBV6-6, with TRBD1 matching 8 bases. The V gene end was trimmed by 11 bases and the J gene end by 1 base; junction bases not matched to a gene: 9. This CDR3 comprises 14 residues. The germline V gene encodes CDR1 MNHNY and CDR2 SVGAGI (reference sequence). CDR3 in amino acids: CAGSTGAANTEAFF. CDR3 in DNA: TGTGCCGGTTCGACAGGGGCCGCGAACACTGAAGCTTTCTTT.

The count of this clone is one. The V call is TRBV29-1, the J call TRBJ2-3; D may match TRBD1 or TRBD2 (5 bases each). CDR1 SQVTM and CDR2 ANQGSEA come from the germline V gene. The CDR3 contains 14 residues. The CDR3 region has the DNA TGCAGTGGACTTGGGGCCTACCACACAGATACGCAGTATTTT. It encodes CSGLGAYHTDTQYF.